The T cell receptor (beta chain) under discussion was sequenced for a study of cytomegalovirus exposure and HLA in healthy donors. The PCR ran on 60 Vbeta and 13 Jbeta primers. TCRdb's table, derived via immunoSEQ multiplex PCR, lists solely in-frame clones and lacks some. The table records roughly 150,000 clones, over 70% of them present only once. As to this clone: At one of its ends the junction is not consistent with the germline gene, which may arise from a read error.

Sequencing used PBMCs. This clonotype was sampled from a woman under 30 in good health and CMV-seronegative.

In DNA, the CDR3 is TGTGCCAGCAGGCCTCCGGACAGGGGTCCAAACAGTCAGTACTTC. As protein: CASRPPDRGPNSQYF. The chain has TRBV6-5 and TRBJ2-4; 9 bases agree with TRBD1. This CDR3 contains 15 residues. Germline V gives CDR1 MNHEY, CDR2 SVGAGI.